A single sample gave rise to the 2 T cell receptor beta chains below, sequenced in a study of OX40 agonist ivuxolimab in advanced cancers. Assay: immunoSEQ multiplex PCR; the TCRdb copy retains only in-frame clones and omits some. This table has 50,000 or so clones, 70% to 90% appearing once. Sequenced here: CD4+ or CD8+ T cells sorted from blood, sampled in a trial of the OX40 agonist ivuxolimab. All receptors derive from an adult with an advanced solid tumor such as melanoma, head and neck, liver or kidney cancer.

V gene TRBV7-2 combines with J gene TRBJ2-7; the match to TRBD2 covers 14 bases. The ends lost 5 bases at V and 4 bases at J; junction bases unmatched: 7. The germline V gene has CDR1 SGHTA and CDR2 FQGNSA. The CDR3 has 16 amino acids. For the CDR3, the DNA is TGTGCCAGCAGCCCGAGGGGACTAGCGGGAGTATACGAGCAGTACTTC. It yields the protein CASSPRGLAGVYEQYF.

CDR3 DNA: TGTGCCAGCAGCCCTATATTTGGCAATCAGCCCCAGCATTTT. Translating it yields CASSPIFGNQPQHF. The chain links TRBV7-3 to TRBJ1-5; no clear D gene. The germline V gene encodes CDR1 SGHTA and CDR2 FQGTGA. This CDR3 region has 14 residues. V lost 5 bases, J lost 2 bases, and 10 bases lay in between.